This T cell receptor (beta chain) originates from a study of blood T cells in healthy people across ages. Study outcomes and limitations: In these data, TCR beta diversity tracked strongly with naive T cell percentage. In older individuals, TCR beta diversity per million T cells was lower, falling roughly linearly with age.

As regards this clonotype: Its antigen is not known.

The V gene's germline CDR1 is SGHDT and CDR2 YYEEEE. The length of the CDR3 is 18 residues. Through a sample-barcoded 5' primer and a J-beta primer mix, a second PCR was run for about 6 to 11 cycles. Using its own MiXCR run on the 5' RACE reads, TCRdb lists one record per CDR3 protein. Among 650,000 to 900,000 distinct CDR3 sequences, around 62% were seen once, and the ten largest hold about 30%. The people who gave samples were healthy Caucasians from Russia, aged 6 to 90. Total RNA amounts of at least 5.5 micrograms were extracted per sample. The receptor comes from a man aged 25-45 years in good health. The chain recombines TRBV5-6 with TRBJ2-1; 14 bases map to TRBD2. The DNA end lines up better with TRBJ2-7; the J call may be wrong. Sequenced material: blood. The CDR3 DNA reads TGTGCCAGCAGCTTCGGGGGACTAGCGGGGGCCTCCTACAATGAGCAGTACTTC. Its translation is CASSFGGLAGASYNEQYF.